This TCR beta chain emerged from a study of cytomegalovirus exposure and HLA in healthy donors. Broader study findings: TCR beta sequences reportedly predicted the HLA-A and HLA-B alleles of most subjects accurately.

The length of the CDR3 is 14 residues. The V gene lost 4 bases and the J gene lost 1 base, with 8 bases spanning the gap. Germline-derived CDR1 and CDR2 are SGHDN and FVKESK. This PCR relied on a set of 60 Vbeta primers and 13 Jbeta primers. Using immunoSEQ multiplex PCR, the repertoire was profiled, and TCRdb retains in-frame clones only, with some absent. Its table records just under 60,000 clones. In the case of this clone: Its antigen is currently unknown.

The gene calls are TRBV14 and TRBJ2-4, with D hard to call. Specimen: PBMCs. The sequence derives from a male donor in good health and CMV-seronegative. The CDR3 coding sequence is TGTGCCAGCAGCCTAATACGGGCCAAAAACATTCAGTACTTC. Protein product: CASSLIRAKNIQYF.